This TCR beta chain is from a study of vaccination effects on CD4 cells after COVID-19. Study-level background: Relative to the second dose, post-vaccine samples were obtained a median of 72 days later. Overall study results and limits: A shortage of convalescent patients and an absence of early post-infection timepoints characterized the study.

ViraFEST assay sequencing came after antigen-specific CD4+ T cells were expanded with viral peptide pools. CD4+ T cell isolation took place after less than 13 days of culture. Each participant was given two doses of one vaccine (BNT162b2 or mRNA-1273). It was with approximately 10 IU/ml IL-2 and 9.5 to 10 ug/ml peptides that about 2 million PBMC per well were cultured. Germline-derived CDR1 and CDR2 are SNHLY and FYNNEI. V dropped 1 base and J dropped 3 bases, with 7 bases sitting between them. The CDR3 is 14 residues long. A remark on this clone: Its target is not known.

Sequencing used immunoSEQ multiplex PCR; TCRdb keeps in-frame clones, though not all of them. Of tens of thousands of clones detected, over 60% appear once; the ten largest clones hold more than 13%. The source was CD4+ T cells from PBMCs cultured with HCoV-OC43 spike peptides, collected after COVID-19 vaccination. Subset given: HCoV-OC43 spike overlapping peptide pool stimulation. V gene TRBV2 combines with J gene TRBJ1-5; the D is unclear. This sequence was found in a human donor who received a COVID-19 vaccine. CDR3 DNA sequence: TGTGCCAGCAGTGAAGAACGGGACAATCAGCCCCAGCATTTT. Its protein product is CASSEERDNQPQHF.